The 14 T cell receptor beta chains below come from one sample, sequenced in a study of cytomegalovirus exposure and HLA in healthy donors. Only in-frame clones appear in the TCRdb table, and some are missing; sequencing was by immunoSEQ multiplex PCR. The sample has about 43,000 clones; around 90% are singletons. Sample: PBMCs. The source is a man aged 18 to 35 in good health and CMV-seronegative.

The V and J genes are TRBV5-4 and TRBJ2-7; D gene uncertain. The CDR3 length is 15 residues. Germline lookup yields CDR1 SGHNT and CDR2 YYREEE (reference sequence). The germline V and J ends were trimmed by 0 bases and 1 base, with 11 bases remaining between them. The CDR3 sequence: CASSLGAGVSYEQYF. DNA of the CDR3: TGTGCCAGCAGCTTGGGTGCAGGTGTGTCCTACGAGCAGTACTTC.

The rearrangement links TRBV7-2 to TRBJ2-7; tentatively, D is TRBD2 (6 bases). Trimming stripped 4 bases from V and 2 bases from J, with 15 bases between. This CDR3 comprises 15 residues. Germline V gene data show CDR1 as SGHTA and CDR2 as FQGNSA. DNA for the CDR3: TGTGCCAGCAGCTCCCCTCGGGAGAGCGCCTACGAGCAGTACTTC. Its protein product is CASSSPRESAYEQYF.

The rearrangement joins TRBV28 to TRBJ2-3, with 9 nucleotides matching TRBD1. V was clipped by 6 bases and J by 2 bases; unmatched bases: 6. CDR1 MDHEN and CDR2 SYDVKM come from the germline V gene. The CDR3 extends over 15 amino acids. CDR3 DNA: TGTGCCAGCAGCATCGGGACAGGGACCACAGATACGCAGTATTTT. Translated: CASSIGTGTTDTQYF. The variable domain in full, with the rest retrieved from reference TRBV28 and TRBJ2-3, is DVKVTQSSRYLVKRTGEKVFLECVQDMDHENMFWYRQDPGLGLRLIYFSYDVKMKEKGDIPEGYSVSREKKERFSLILESASTNQTSMYLCASSIGTGTTDTQYFGPGTRLTVL.

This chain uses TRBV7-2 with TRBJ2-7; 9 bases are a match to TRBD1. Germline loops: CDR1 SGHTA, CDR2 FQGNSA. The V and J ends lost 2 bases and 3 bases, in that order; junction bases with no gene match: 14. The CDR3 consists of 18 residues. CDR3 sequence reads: CASSLRSNEGTGIYEQYF. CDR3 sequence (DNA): TGTGCCAGCAGCTTACGTTCGAATGAGGGGACAGGGATCTACGAGCAGTACTTC.

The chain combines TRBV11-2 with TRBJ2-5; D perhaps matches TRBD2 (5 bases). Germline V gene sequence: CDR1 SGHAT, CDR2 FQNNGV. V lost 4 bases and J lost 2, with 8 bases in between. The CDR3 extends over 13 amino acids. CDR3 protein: CASSSGSQETQYF. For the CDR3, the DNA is TGTGCCAGCAGCTCGGGATCTCAAGAGACCCAGTACTTC. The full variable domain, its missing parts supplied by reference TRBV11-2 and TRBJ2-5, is EAGVAQSPRYKIIEKRQSVAFWCNPISGHATLYWYQQILGQGPKLLIQFQNNGVVDDSQLPKDRFSAERLKGVDSTLKIQPAKLEDSAVYLCASSSGSQETQYFGPGTRLLVL.

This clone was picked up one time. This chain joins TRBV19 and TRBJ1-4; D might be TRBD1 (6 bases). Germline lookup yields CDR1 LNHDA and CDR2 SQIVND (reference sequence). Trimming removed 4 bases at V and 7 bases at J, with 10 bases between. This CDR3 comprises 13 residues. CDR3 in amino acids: CASSSRGSEKLFF. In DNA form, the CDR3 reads TGTGCCAGTAGTAGCAGGGGAAGTGAAAAACTGTTTTTT.

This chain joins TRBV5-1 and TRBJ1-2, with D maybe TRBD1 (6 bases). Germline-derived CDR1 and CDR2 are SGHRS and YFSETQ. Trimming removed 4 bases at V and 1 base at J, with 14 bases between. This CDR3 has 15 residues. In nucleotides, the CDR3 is TGCGCCAGCAGCCAAGGGACAAACGTTAACTATGGCTACACCTTC. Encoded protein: CASSQGTNVNYGYTF.

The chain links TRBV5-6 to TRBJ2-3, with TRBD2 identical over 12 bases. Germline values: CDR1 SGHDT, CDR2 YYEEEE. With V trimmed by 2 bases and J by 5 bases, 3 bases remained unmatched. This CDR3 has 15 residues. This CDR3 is CASSFLAGGVDTQYF. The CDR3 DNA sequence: TGTGCCAGCAGCTTCCTAGCGGGGGGGGTAGATACGCAGTATTTT.

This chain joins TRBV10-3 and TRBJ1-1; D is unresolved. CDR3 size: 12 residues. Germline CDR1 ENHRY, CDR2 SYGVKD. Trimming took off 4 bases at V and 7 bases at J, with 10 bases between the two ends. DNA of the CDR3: TGTGCCATCAGTGGGGGAGGTGGTGAAGCTTTCTTT. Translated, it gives CAISGGGGEAFF.

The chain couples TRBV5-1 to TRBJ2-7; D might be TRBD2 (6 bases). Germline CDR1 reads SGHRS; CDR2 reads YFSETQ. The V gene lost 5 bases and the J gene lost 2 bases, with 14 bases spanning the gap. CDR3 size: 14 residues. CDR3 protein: CASSRTGEAYEQYF. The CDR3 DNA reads TGCGCCAGCAGTCGGACGGGGGAGGCCTACGAGCAGTACTTC.

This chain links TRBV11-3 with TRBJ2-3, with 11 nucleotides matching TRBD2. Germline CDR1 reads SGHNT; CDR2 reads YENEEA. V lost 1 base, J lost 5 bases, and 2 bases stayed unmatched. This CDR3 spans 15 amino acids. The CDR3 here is CASSLALAGGDTQYF. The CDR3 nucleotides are TGTGCCAGCAGCTTAGCGCTAGCGGGAGGAGATACGCAGTATTTT.

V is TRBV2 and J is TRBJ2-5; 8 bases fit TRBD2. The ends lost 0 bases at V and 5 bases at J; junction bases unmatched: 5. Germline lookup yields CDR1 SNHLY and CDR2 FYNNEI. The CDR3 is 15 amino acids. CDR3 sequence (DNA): TGTGCCAGCAGTGAAGCGTTGGGCGGGAGGGAGACCCAGTACTTC. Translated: CASSEALGGRETQYF.

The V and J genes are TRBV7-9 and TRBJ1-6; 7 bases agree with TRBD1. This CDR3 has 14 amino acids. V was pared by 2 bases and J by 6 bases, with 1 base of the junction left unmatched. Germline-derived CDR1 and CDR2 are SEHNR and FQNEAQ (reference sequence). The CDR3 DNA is TGTGCCAGCAGCTTAAGGGACAGTAATTCACCCCTCCACTTT. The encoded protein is CASSLRDSNSPLHF.

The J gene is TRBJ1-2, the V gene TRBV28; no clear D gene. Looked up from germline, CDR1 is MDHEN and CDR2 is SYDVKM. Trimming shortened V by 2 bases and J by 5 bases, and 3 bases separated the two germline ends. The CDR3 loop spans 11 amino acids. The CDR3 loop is CASSLLYGYTF. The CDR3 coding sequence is TGTGCCAGCAGTTTACTTTATGGCTACACCTTC.